This T cell receptor (beta chain) was identified during a study of blood T cells in healthy people across ages. A J-beta primer mix and a sample-barcoded 5' primer were used in a second PCR of roughly 6 to 12 cycles. TCRdb itself ran the 5' RACE reads through MiXCR, one entry per CDR3 protein. The table has nearly 1 million distinct CDR3 sequences, roughly 50% seen once. In regard to this clonotype: The antigen is unknown.

The study's findings and limits: One million T cells yielded diversity estimates that were considered underestimates. A strong correlation between TCR beta diversity and naive T cell percentage was seen. Unknown donor CMV status possibly confounded expanded clonotype changes.

Germline loops: CDR1 DFQATT, CDR2 SNEGSKA (reference sequence). This CDR3 has 11 residues. Trimming removed 6 bases at V and 3 bases at J, with 8 bases between. Total RNA, at least 6 micrograms per sample, was extracted from PBMCs. The source material was blood. The receptor comes from a woman in her sixties in good health. J is TRBJ1-2 and V is TRBV20-1; no clear D. DNA of the CDR3: TGCAGTGCCTCATTTGACTATGGCTACACCTTC. This codes for CSASFDYGYTF.